The source of this T cell receptor beta chain is a study of blood T cell repertoires in COVID-19. At the level of the study: Italy, Spain and the United States were the sources of the convalescent and acute COVID-19 samples.

Under the authors' procedure: Amplification of reference gene primers provided the estimated nucleated cell counts. Method: immunoSEQ multiplex PCR; TCRdb's copy keeps in-frame clones and lacks some. That table supplies the V and J calls and clone size; D and trimming were determined from the DNA. The sample has 130,000 or so clones; around 82% are singletons. The sample taken for sequencing was peripheral blood. This clonotype was obtained from a human donor in a cohort sampled during active COVID-19.

The CDR3 DNA follows: TGTGCCAGCGGGGCGAATGAGCAGTTCTTC. Protein product: CASGANEQFF. The gene calls are TRBV21-1 and TRBJ2-1; whether TRBD1, the table's D call, matches the DNA was not checked. TRBV21-1 is marked as a pseudogene. The CDR3 consists of 10 residues.